A selection of T cell receptor beta chains follows, all from one sample in a study of blood T cell repertoires in COVID-19. The method was immunoSEQ multiplex PCR; TCRdb's version includes in-frame clones alone and lacks a portion of them. The data contain 90,000 to 130,000 clones, roughly 84% of them seen just once; the ten biggest clones take up roughly 1.4%. Source material: peripheral blood. These receptors were obtained from a man between 40 and 49 years old with acute or convalescent COVID-19. Each CDR3 is given with its conserved first and last residue. The D gene is left open where the match is weak.

j_gene | v_gene | d_gene | CDR3aa
TRBJ2-1 | TRBV9 | TRBD2 | CASSGGLAGTNEQFF
TRBJ2-3 | TRBV6-5 | - | CASSWGGETGDTQYF
TRBJ2-7 | TRBV25-1 | TRBD2 | CASSEAGTRGYEQYF
TRBJ1-2 | TRBV18 | TRBD1 | CASSPPYPWTGENYGYTF
TRBJ2-7 | TRBV4-1 | TRBD2 | CASSQGLAGPYEQYF
TRBJ1-1 | TRBV6-5 | TRBD1 | CASTPQGFYTEAFF
TRBJ2-1 | TRBV3-1/TRBV3-2 | TRBD2 | CASSQAPGLAPRNEQFF
TRBJ2-3 | TRBV6-6 | - | CASSYSGGLTDTQYF
TRBJ1-5 | TRBV7-8 | - | CASSFSRVSGGNQPQHF
TRBJ2-5 | TRBV6-5 | TRBD2 | CASSYSLAGGQETQYF
TRBJ1-2 | TRBV18 | - | CASSQEANYGYTF
TRBJ1-4 | TRBV5-6 | TRBD1 | CASSSTGTGGEKLFF
TRBJ2-4 | TRBV5-1 | - | CASSLFESRVDIQYF
TRBJ1-5 | TRBV15 | - | CATSEGSQPQHF